This entry features one T cell receptor beta chain sequence. The CDR3 runs to 15 residues. V shed 6 bases and J 1 base; nucleotides not matched to a gene: 4. Germline assignment: CDR1 MNHEY and CDR2 SMNVEV (reference sequence). The Seattle site enrolled patients during active infection and followed them longitudinally. The authors' processing: The authors estimated nucleated cell counts from reference gene primer amplification. Profiling relied on immunoSEQ multiplex PCR, and the TCRdb table lists in-frame clones only, not all of them. V and J calls and clone size are those listed in that table; D and trimming were worked out from the DNA. Found here are under 250,000 clones, approximately 84% of them singletons; the top ten hold around a tenth. This entry belongs to a study of blood T cell repertoires in COVID-19. For the study at large: The study drew acute and convalescent COVID-19 samples from the United States, Italy and Spain. PBMCs, B-cell-depleted T cells, or T cells provided the cDNA or gDNA that made up the material.

The chain is built from TRBV27 and TRBJ1-4; 8 nucleotides agree with TRBD1. The sample consisted of peripheral blood. The sequence derives from a man aged 50-59 years with COVID-19, enrolled during active disease. DNA for the CDR3: TGTGCCAGCAGCCGTACAGGGGGAACTAATGAAAAACTGTTTTTT. This sequence encodes CASSRTGGTNEKLFF.